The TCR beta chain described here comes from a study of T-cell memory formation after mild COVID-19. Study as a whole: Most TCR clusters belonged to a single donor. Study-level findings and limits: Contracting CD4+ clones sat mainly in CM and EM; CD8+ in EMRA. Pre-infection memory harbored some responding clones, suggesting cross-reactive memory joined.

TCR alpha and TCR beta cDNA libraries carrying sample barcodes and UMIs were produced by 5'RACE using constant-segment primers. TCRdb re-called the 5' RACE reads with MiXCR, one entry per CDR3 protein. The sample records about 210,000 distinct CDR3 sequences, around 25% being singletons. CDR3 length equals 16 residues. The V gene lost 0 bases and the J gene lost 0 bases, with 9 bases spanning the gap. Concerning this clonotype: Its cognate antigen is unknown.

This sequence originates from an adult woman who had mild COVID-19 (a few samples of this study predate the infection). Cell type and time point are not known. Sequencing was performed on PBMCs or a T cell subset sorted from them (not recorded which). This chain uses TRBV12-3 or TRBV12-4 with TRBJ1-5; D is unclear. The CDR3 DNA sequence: TGTGCCAGCAGTTTAGCGGGGAGGGATAGCAATCAGCCCCAGCATTTT. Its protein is CASSLAGRDSNQPQHF.